These 2 T cell receptor beta chains originate from one sample sequenced in a study of blood T cell repertoires in COVID-19. Repertoires were generated with immunoSEQ multiplex PCR, while TCRdb's copy carries only in-frame clones and drops some. The profile covers about 57,000 clones, with about nine tenths appearing a single time and more than 20% taken by the ten largest. The sequenced material came from peripheral blood. The receptors here all came from an elderly woman with COVID-19, enrolled during active disease.

This chain uses TRBV5-6 with TRBJ2-7; maybe TRBD2 (5 bases). The CDR3 totals 14 residues. V was clipped by 2 bases and J by 3 bases, with 12 bases between them. CDR1 SGHDT and CDR2 YYEEEE come from the germline V gene. The CDR3 DNA reads as TGTGCCAGCAGCTTCTGGGGAGCCCACTACGAGCAGTACTTC. Amino acid sequence: CASSFWGAHYEQYF.

The chain joins TRBV3-1 (or the pseudogene TRBV3-2) to TRBJ2-5; 9 nucleotides line up with TRBD2. After removal of 0 bases from V and 6 bases from J, the junction contained 8 bases not matched to a gene. CDR1 is LGHDT and CDR2 is YNNKEL in the germline V gene (reference sequence). This CDR3 has 16 residues. As DNA, the CDR3 is TGTGCCAGCAGCCAAGATCGGGCTAGCGGGGTTAAGACCCAGTACTTC. Protein sequence: CASSQDRASGVKTQYF.